These T cell receptor beta chains were read from a single sample in a study of T cell changes during pregnancy in multiple sclerosis. Method: immunoSEQ multiplex PCR; TCRdb's copy keeps in-frame clones and lacks some. The table records around 40,000 clones, 85% to 95% of them present only once. Sample: CD4+ T cells from peripheral blood mononuclear cells, taken in the second trimester of pregnancy. The receptors were gathered from a female donor with multiple sclerosis, enrolled in a pregnancy study. Both conserved end residues are part of each CDR3. Fields, in order: V gene, clone size, J gene, D gene, CDR3 DNA, CDR3 protein. A D gene is named only where the DNA matches it firmly. Expanded clones get a size class; other rows say once, few or many, or leave the size out.

V gene: TRBV6-1; clone size: .; J gene: TRBJ2-7; D gene: TRBD1; CDR3 DNA: TGTGCCAGCAGTGAACAATGGGACAGAGCGGTTAGCGAGCAGTACTTC; CDR3 protein: CASSEQWDRAVSEQYF
V gene: TRBV30; clone size: .; J gene: TRBJ1-2; D gene: .; CDR3 DNA: TGTGCCTGGAGTGTACTAGGCTTCCGGAATGGCTACACCTTC; CDR3 protein: CAWSVLGFRNGYTF
V gene: TRBV6-5; clone size: few; J gene: TRBJ1-2; D gene: TRBD1; CDR3 DNA: TGTGCCAGCAATCCGGGACAGGGTAATGGCTACACCTTC; CDR3 protein: CASNPGQGNGYTF
V gene: TRBV25-1; clone size: .; J gene: TRBJ1-5; D gene: .; CDR3 DNA: TGTGCCAGCAGTGAAGGAGGCGGTCAGCCCCAGCATTTT; CDR3 protein: CASSEGGGQPQHF
V gene: TRBV5-6; clone size: .; J gene: TRBJ1-2; D gene: TRBD1; CDR3 DNA: TGTGCCAGCAGCCCCCCGGACAGGTCCTATGGCTACACCTTC; CDR3 protein: CASSPPDRSYGYTF
V gene: TRBV19; clone size: .; J gene: TRBJ1-6; D gene: .; CDR3 DNA: TGTGCCAGTACCCCAGGGACCTATAATTCACCCCTCCACTTT; CDR3 protein: CASTPGTYNSPLHF
V gene: TRBV7-3; clone size: .; J gene: TRBJ2-3; D gene: .; CDR3 DNA: TGTGCCAGCAGCTTAGGCTCAGCTGGGAGAGATACGCAGTATTTT; CDR3 protein: CASSLGSAGRDTQYF
V gene: TRBV5-1; clone size: .; J gene: TRBJ1-1; D gene: .; CDR3 DNA: TGCGCCAGCAGCTTGGACAGGGTAGATACTGAAGCTTTCTTT; CDR3 protein: CASSLDRVDTEAFF
V gene: TRBV5-1; clone size: .; J gene: TRBJ1-1; D gene: .; CDR3 DNA: TGCGCCAGCGCAGGGATGAACACTGAAGCTTTCTTT; CDR3 protein: CASAGMNTEAFF
V gene: TRBV5-1; clone size: .; J gene: TRBJ2-7; D gene: .; CDR3 DNA: TGCGCCAGCAGCCCGGGGGGTGGGGGGCTCGATTACGAGCAGTACTTC; CDR3 protein: CASSPGGGGLDYEQYF
V gene: TRBV6-6; clone size: .; J gene: TRBJ1-1; D gene: .; CDR3 DNA: TGTGCCAGCAGTTACATCAGGGAAACTGAAGCTTTCTTT; CDR3 protein: CASSYIRETEAFF
V gene: TRBV6-1; clone size: .; J gene: TRBJ1-5; D gene: .; CDR3 DNA: TGTGCCTGTGGGAGGGGGGGGATGGGTCAGCCCCAGCATTTT; CDR3 protein: CACGRGGMGQPQHF
V gene: TRBV30; clone size: once; J gene: TRBJ2-5; D gene: TRBD2; CDR3 DNA: TGTGCCTGGAGCCCGAGCGGGGGGAACCAAGAGACCCAGTACTTC; CDR3 protein: CAWSPSGGNQETQYF
V gene: TRBV5-8; clone size: .; J gene: TRBJ2-1; D gene: TRBD2; CDR3 DNA: TGTGCCAGCAGCGGCGGGGGGAGCTCCTACAATGAGCAGTTCTTC; CDR3 protein: CASSGGGSSYNEQFF
V gene: TRBV19; clone size: .; J gene: TRBJ1-6; D gene: .; CDR3 DNA: TGTGCCAGTAGTCTCGCTTTTAGGGGTCGGCTGGATTCACCCCTCCACTTT; CDR3 protein: CASSLAFRGRLDSPLHF
V gene: TRBV7-2; clone size: .; J gene: TRBJ2-1; D gene: TRBD1; CDR3 DNA: TGTGCCAGCAGTCCGCGCGTGGGACAGGGTCACAATGAGCAGTTCTTC; CDR3 protein: CASSPRVGQGHNEQFF
V gene: TRBV6-6; clone size: .; J gene: TRBJ1-5; D gene: TRBD1; CDR3 DNA: TGTGCCAGCAGTCAACAGGGGTCGTCGAACAATCAGCCCCAGCATTTT; CDR3 protein: CASSQQGSSNNQPQHF
V gene: TRBV4-2; clone size: .; J gene: TRBJ1-3; D gene: .; CDR3 DNA: TGTGCCAGCAGCCAGGGGGAGACAGGTTTCGGAAACACCATATATTTT; CDR3 protein: CASSQGETGFGNTIYF
V gene: TRBV5-1; clone size: .; J gene: TRBJ2-2; D gene: .; CDR3 DNA: TGCGCCAGCAGCTTGGGACAGAGCACCGGGGAGCTGTTTTTT; CDR3 protein: CASSLGQSTGELFF
V gene: TRBV9; clone size: once; J gene: TRBJ1-1; D gene: .; CDR3 DNA: TGTGCCAGCACCGCGTTTGCGCGCTCGGGTGAAGCTTTCTTT; CDR3 protein: CASTAFARSGEAFF
V gene: TRBV7-3; clone size: .; J gene: TRBJ1-1; D gene: TRBD1; CDR3 DNA: TGTGCCAGCAGCTTATGGACAGGGGGCGCTGACACTGAAGCTTTCTTT; CDR3 protein: CASSLWTGGADTEAFF
V gene: TRBV25-1; clone size: .; J gene: TRBJ1-4; D gene: .; CDR3 DNA: TGTGCCAGCAGTGATTTTCGACAGCGAGGAGCTAATGAAAAACTGTTTTTT; CDR3 protein: CASSDFRQRGANEKLFF
V gene: TRBV6-1; clone size: once; J gene: TRBJ2-7; D gene: .; CDR3 DNA: TGTGCCAGCAATGGTGGACAGCTTGTCCACGAGCAGTACTTC; CDR3 protein: CASNGGQLVHEQYF
V gene: TRBV7-2; clone size: .; J gene: TRBJ1-5; D gene: .; CDR3 DNA: TGTGCCAGCAGCTTAGGCAGGGGAATTTGGCAGCCCCAGCATTTT; CDR3 protein: CASSLGRGIWQPQHF
V gene: TRBV29-1; clone size: .; J gene: TRBJ2-3; D gene: TRBD2; CDR3 DNA: TGCAGCGGACGGACTAGCGGGACCGGAGATACGCAGTATTTT; CDR3 protein: CSGRTSGTGDTQYF
V gene: TRBV7-9; clone size: few; J gene: TRBJ1-1; D gene: .; CDR3 DNA: TGTGCCAGCAGCTTAGCGGAGGGAGCTGAAGCTTTCTTT; CDR3 protein: CASSLAEGAEAFF
V gene: TRBV2; clone size: .; J gene: TRBJ2-2; D gene: TRBD1; CDR3 DNA: TGTGCCAGCAGTCAGACAGGGGGCGCGGGCGGGGAGCTGTTTTTT; CDR3 protein: CASSQTGGAGGELFF
V gene: TRBV5-1; clone size: .; J gene: TRBJ2-3; D gene: TRBD1; CDR3 DNA: TGCGCCAGCAGCTTCCCTACAGGGGCAATAGATACGCAGTATTTT; CDR3 protein: CASSFPTGAIDTQYF
V gene: TRBV5-6; clone size: few; J gene: TRBJ2-7; D gene: .; CDR3 DNA: TGTGCCAGCAGCCATGAGGGGAGAGGGGGCTACGAGCAGTACTTC; CDR3 protein: CASSHEGRGGYEQYF
V gene: TRBV6-6; clone size: .; J gene: TRBJ2-7; D gene: TRBD2; CDR3 DNA: TGTGCCAGCAGTCAGGTCAGAGCGGGAGCACACGAGCAGTACTTC; CDR3 protein: CASSQVRAGAHEQYF
V gene: TRBV7-9; clone size: .; J gene: TRBJ1-2; D gene: TRBD1; CDR3 DNA: TGTGCCAGCACTCACTATAGGACAGGGGAAGGTGGCTACACCTTC; CDR3 protein: CASTHYRTGEGGYTF
V gene: TRBV9; clone size: .; J gene: TRBJ1-4; D gene: .; CDR3 DNA: TGTGCCAGCAGCGTAGATGGGCGGCAGGGATCTGAAAAACTGTTTTTT; CDR3 protein: CASSVDGRQGSEKLFF
V gene: TRBV4-1; clone size: .; J gene: TRBJ2-1; D gene: .; CDR3 DNA: TGCGCCAGCAGCCAAGATGAGGGTGACCCCTACAATGAGCAGTTCTTC; CDR3 protein: CASSQDEGDPYNEQFF
V gene: TRBV7-9; clone size: .; J gene: TRBJ2-5; D gene: .; CDR3 DNA: TGTGCCAGCAGACCAACTGTTGCGGGCTCGGGGGCCCAGTACTTC; CDR3 protein: CASRPTVAGSGAQYF
V gene: TRBV2; clone size: .; J gene: TRBJ1-2; D gene: TRBD1; CDR3 DNA: TGTGCCAGCAGTGAAAGGTCACAGGGGGCGGGCTACACCTTC; CDR3 protein: CASSERSQGAGYTF
V gene: TRBV2; clone size: .; J gene: TRBJ1-4; D gene: .; CDR3 DNA: TGTGCCAGCATTGGCGGGCTGAATGAAAAACTGTTTTTT; CDR3 protein: CASIGGLNEKLFF
V gene: TRBV18; clone size: .; J gene: TRBJ1-2; D gene: TRBD1; CDR3 DNA: TGTGCCAGCTCACCAGGACAGGGACCAGGCTACACCTTC; CDR3 protein: CASSPGQGPGYTF
V gene: TRBV4-2; clone size: .; J gene: TRBJ2-1; D gene: TRBD2; CDR3 DNA: TGTGCCAGCAGCCAAGGACCCGGACTAGCGGGGGGAGGTGAGCAGTTCTTC; CDR3 protein: CASSQGPGLAGGGEQFF
V gene: TRBV7-3; clone size: .; J gene: TRBJ2-2; D gene: .; CDR3 DNA: TGTGCCAGCAGCCCTGGGATGGCGGGCACCGGGGAGCTGTTTTTT; CDR3 protein: CASSPGMAGTGELFF
V gene: TRBV5-6; clone size: .; J gene: TRBJ2-1; D gene: TRBD1; CDR3 DNA: TGTGCCAGCACCTTGACAGGGGACGATGAGCAGTTCTTC; CDR3 protein: CASTLTGDDEQFF
V gene: TRBV27; clone size: .; J gene: TRBJ1-5; D gene: .; CDR3 DNA: TGTGCCAGCAGTTACACCCGGACGGAGGACAATCAGCCCCAGCATTTT; CDR3 protein: CASSYTRTEDNQPQHF
V gene: TRBV19; clone size: .; J gene: TRBJ1-2; D gene: .; CDR3 DNA: TGTGCCAGCACTAGGAACAGGGACGACTATGGCTACACCTTC; CDR3 protein: CASTRNRDDYGYTF
V gene: TRBV30; clone size: once; J gene: TRBJ2-5; D gene: TRBD1; CDR3 DNA: TGTGCCTGGGGGCGACAGGGAGAAGAGACCCAGTACTTC; CDR3 protein: CAWGRQGEETQYF
V gene: TRBV6-5; clone size: few; J gene: TRBJ1-2; D gene: TRBD1; CDR3 DNA: TGTGCCAGCAGTTACTGGAGGACAGGTGGCTACACCTTC; CDR3 protein: CASSYWRTGGYTF
V gene: TRBV7-8; clone size: .; J gene: TRBJ1-3; D gene: .; CDR3 DNA: TGTGCCAGCAGCCCGCGGGGAATTAGCTCTGGAAACACCATATATTTT; CDR3 protein: CASSPRGISSGNTIYF
V gene: TRBV7-6; clone size: .; J gene: TRBJ2-5; D gene: TRBD2; CDR3 DNA: TGTGCCAGCAGCTTAAATTCGGGAGCGGGGGGGCAAGAGACCCAGTACTTC; CDR3 protein: CASSLNSGAGGQETQYF
V gene: TRBV5-1; clone size: .; J gene: TRBJ1-6; D gene: TRBD1; CDR3 DNA: TGCGCCAGCAGCTCTGACAGGGGCTATAATTCACCCCTCCACTTT; CDR3 protein: CASSSDRGYNSPLHF
V gene: TRBV30; clone size: .; J gene: TRBJ1-4; D gene: .; CDR3 DNA: TGTGCCTGGAGTGTACAAACAGGGAGTAATGAAAAACTGTTTTTT; CDR3 protein: CAWSVQTGSNEKLFF
V gene: TRBV6-4; clone size: .; J gene: TRBJ1-6; D gene: TRBD1; CDR3 DNA: TGTGCCAGCAGTGAAACAGGGGAAGGTTCACCCCTCCACTTT; CDR3 protein: CASSETGEGSPLHF
V gene: TRBV10-3; clone size: .; J gene: TRBJ2-5; D gene: .; CDR3 DNA: TGTGCCATCAGTCCCAGAGGACAAGAGACCCAGTACTTC; CDR3 protein: CAISPRGQETQYF
V gene: TRBV5-6; clone size: .; J gene: TRBJ1-2; D gene: .; CDR3 DNA: TGTGCCAGCAGCTTCGGCGTAGCGGATGGCTACACCTTC; CDR3 protein: CASSFGVADGYTF
V gene: TRBV7-3; clone size: .; J gene: TRBJ2-5; D gene: TRBD2; CDR3 DNA: TGTGCCAGCGCCGCGGGTAGCGGGGGTCAAGAGACCCAGTACTTC; CDR3 protein: CASAAGSGGQETQYF
V gene: TRBV7-8; clone size: few; J gene: TRBJ1-5; D gene: TRBD1; CDR3 DNA: TGTGCCAGCAGCTTGGGGACAGGGGACGGCGATCAGCCCCAGCATTTT; CDR3 protein: CASSLGTGDGDQPQHF
V gene: TRBV27; clone size: .; J gene: TRBJ1-5; D gene: .; CDR3 DNA: TGTGCCAGCCGAACCGTTGGGGGGTGGCATCAGCCCCAGCATTTT; CDR3 protein: CASRTVGGWHQPQHF
V gene: TRBV5-1; clone size: .; J gene: TRBJ1-5; D gene: .; CDR3 DNA: TGCGCCAGCAGCTTGGACTTTACGTCCCAGCCCCAGCATTTT; CDR3 protein: CASSLDFTSQPQHF
V gene: TRBV7-2; clone size: .; J gene: TRBJ1-5; D gene: .; CDR3 DNA: TGTGCCAGCAGCGGGGGGGTCGATCAGCCCCAGCATTTT; CDR3 protein: CASSGGVDQPQHF
V gene: TRBV4-2; clone size: .; J gene: TRBJ1-5; D gene: .; CDR3 DNA: TGTGCCAGCAGCCAAGTTGGAACAGGGAATAATCAGCCCCAGCATTTT; CDR3 protein: CASSQVGTGNNQPQHF